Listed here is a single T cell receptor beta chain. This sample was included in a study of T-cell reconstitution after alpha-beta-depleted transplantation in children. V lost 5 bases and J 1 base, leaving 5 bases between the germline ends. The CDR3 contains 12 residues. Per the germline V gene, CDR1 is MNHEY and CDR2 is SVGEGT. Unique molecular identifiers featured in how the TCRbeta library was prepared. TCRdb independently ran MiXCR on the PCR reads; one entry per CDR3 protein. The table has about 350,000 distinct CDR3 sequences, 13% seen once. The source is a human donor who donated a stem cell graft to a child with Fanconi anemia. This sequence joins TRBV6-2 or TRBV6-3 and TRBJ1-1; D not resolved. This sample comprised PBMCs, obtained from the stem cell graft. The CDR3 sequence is CASSRWNTEAFF. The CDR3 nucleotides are TGTGCCAGCAGTCGCTGGAACACTGAAGCTTTCTTT.